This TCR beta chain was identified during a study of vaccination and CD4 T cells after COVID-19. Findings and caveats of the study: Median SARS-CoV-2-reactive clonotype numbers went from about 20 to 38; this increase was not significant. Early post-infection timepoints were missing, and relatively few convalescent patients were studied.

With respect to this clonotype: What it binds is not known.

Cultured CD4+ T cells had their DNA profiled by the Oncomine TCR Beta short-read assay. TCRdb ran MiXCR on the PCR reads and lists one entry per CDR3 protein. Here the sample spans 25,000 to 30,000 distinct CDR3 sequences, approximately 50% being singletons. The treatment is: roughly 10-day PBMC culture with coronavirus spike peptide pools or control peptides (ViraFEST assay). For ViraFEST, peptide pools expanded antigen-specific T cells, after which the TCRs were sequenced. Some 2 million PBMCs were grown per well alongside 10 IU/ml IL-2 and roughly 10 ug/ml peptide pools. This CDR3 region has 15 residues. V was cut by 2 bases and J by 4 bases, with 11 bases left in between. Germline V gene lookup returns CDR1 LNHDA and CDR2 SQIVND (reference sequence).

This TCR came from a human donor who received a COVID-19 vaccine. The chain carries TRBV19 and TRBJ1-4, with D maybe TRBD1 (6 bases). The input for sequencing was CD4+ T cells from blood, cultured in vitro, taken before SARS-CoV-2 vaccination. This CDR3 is CASSISGANNEKLFF. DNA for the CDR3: TGTGCCAGTAGTATATCAGGGGCGAATAATGAAAAACTGTTTTTT.